The rows below give T cell receptor beta chains drawn from one sample of a study of response to subunit inactivated influenza vaccine. MiXCR, applied by TCRdb to the RT-PCR reads, yields one record per CDR3 protein. This table holds more than 400,000 distinct CDR3 sequences, roughly 9.8% found once. The sample here was PBMCs from blood, taken about 6 weeks after vaccination. The receptors shown here come from a man aged 50 or older who received an inactivated influenza vaccine. CDR3s include the opening cysteine and the closing phenylalanine or tryptophan. Each record gives: V gene, D gene, J gene, clone size, CDR3 DNA, CDR3 protein. D genes are given only for firm matches. The size of a clone is reported for some rows only, either as once, few or many, or as a class for expanded clones.

TRBV7-8	TRBD2	TRBJ2-1	few	TGTGCCAGCAGCTTTCCCCATAGCGGGGGGTCGATTAGCTCCTACAATGAGCAGTTCTTC	CASSFPHSGGSISSYNEQFF
TRBV20-1	TRBD1	TRBJ2-1	NA	TGCAGTGCTACAGACAGGGGGAGGACCTACAATGAGCAGTTCTTC	CSATDRGRTYNEQFF
TRBV10-3	TRBD2	TRBJ2-5	NA	TGTGCCATCAGGAGGGGACTAGCCGACGGGGAGACCCAGTACTTC	CAIRRGLADGETQYF
TRBV29-1	NA	TRBJ1-4	few	TGCAGCGTCAATCTTGGGGGAGGAGAAAAACTGTTTTTT	CSVNLGGGEKLFF
TRBV12-3/TRBV12-4	NA	TRBJ2-2	many	TGTGCCAGCAGACCCTTACAGGGTGGAGGCGGGGAGCTGTTTTTT	CASRPLQGGGGELFF
TRBV5-1	NA	TRBJ1-1	few	TGCGCCAGCAGCTTGATCGGTGACACAGTTGAAGCTTTCTTT	CASSLIGDTVEAFF
TRBV29-1	NA	TRBJ2-1	NA	TGCAGCGCTCGGGGGCTCCTAGTACCATACAATGAGCAGTTCTTC	CSARGLLVPYNEQFF
TRBV12-3/TRBV12-4	TRBD1	TRBJ2-5	NA	TGTGCCAGCAGCCTTAGTTCAGGGGGAGAGACCCAGTACTTC	CASSLSSGGETQYF
TRBV4-3	NA	TRBJ2-5	NA	TGCGCCAGCAGCCAAGATCCTATTAGTTCGGAGACCCAGTACTTC	CASSQDPISSETQYF
TRBV12-3/TRBV12-4	NA	TRBJ1-5	many	TGTGCCAGCAGTTCGGACCCAAATAGCAATCAGCCCCAGCATTTT	CASSSDPNSNQPQHF
TRBV11-1	TRBD2	TRBJ2-3	NA	TGTGCCAGCAGCTTTTCCTGGGGGGGGACCTTTGTCACAGATACGCAGTATTTT	CASSFSWGGTFVTDTQYF
TRBV12-3/TRBV12-4	TRBD1	TRBJ1-6	few	TGTGCCAGCAGTCAGGGACAGGGGGCCAATTCACCCCTCCACTTT	CASSQGQGANSPLHF
TRBV7-9	NA	TRBJ1-4	NA	TGTGCCAGCAGCTTAGGCCGGGACATGCAGGCAAAACTGTTTTTT	CASSLGRDMQAKLFF
TRBV25-1	NA	TRBJ1-5	many	TGTCCTTGGGGGGAGAACAATCAGCCCCAGCATTTT	CPWGENNQPQHF
TRBV12-3/TRBV12-4	NA	TRBJ2-7	many	TGTGCCAGCAGTTTGGGCACAGAATACGAGCAGTACTTC	CASSLGTEYEQYF
TRBV27	TRBD1	TRBJ2-7	few	TGTGCCAGCAGTTGGACAGGGTTCGGAGAGGGCTACGAGCAGTACTTC	CASSWTGFGEGYEQYF
TRBV5-1	NA	TRBJ2-7	NA	TGCGCCAGTAGCTTGGCCGGTAGGGTCGACGAGCAGTACTTC	CASSLAGRVDEQYF
TRBV4-3	TRBD1	TRBJ2-1	NA	TGCGCCAGCAGCCAAACCCTGGGGTGGGACAGGGAGTTCTTC	CASSQTLGWDREFF
TRBV7-2	NA	TRBJ2-1	few	TGTGCCAGCAGCTTAATTCGGGGGAACCATCTTGAGCAGTTCTTC	CASSLIRGNHLEQFF
TRBV20-1	TRBD1	TRBJ2-5	many	TGCAGTGCTAGACACTGGACAGGGGTTTCTTCAGAGACCCAGTACTTC	CSARHWTGVSSETQYF
TRBV10-3	NA	TRBJ2-7	NA	TGTGCCATCAGTGAGTCGATAGCGCCCAGGGACTACGAGCAGTACTTC	CAISESIAPRDYEQYF
TRBV9	TRBD1	TRBJ2-1	many	TGTGCCAGCAGCGTCTTGGGACAGAACAATGAGCAGTTCTTC	CASSVLGQNNEQFF
TRBV7-9	TRBD1	TRBJ2-1	few	TGTGCCAGCAGCTTTGTCCAGGGGGCGTACAATGAGCAGTTCTTC	CASSFVQGAYNEQFF
TRBV5-1	NA	TRBJ1-1	many	TGTGCCAGCAGCTTAGGAGGGGTGAACACTGAAGCTTTCTTT	CASSLGGVNTEAFF
TRBV27	NA	TRBJ1-1	few	TGTGCCAGCAGTTTTTCTATGGGGTCCCCGGAAGCTTTCTTT	CASSFSMGSPEAFF
TRBV12-3/TRBV12-4	NA	TRBJ2-5	NA	TGTGCCAGCAGCCCATTGGGAACGAGCGGAGGGACCCAGTACTTC	CASSPLGTSGGTQYF
TRBV5-1	TRBD1	TRBJ2-1	many	TGCGCCAGCAGCCGGTTGGGACAGGGGACCTACAATGAGCAGTTCTTC	CASSRLGQGTYNEQFF
TRBV7-8	NA	TRBJ2-2	few	TGTGCCAGCAGCTCCCGGACGGTAACCGGGGAGCTGTTTTTT	CASSSRTVTGELFF
TRBV20-1	TRBD1	TRBJ2-3	NA	TGCAGTGCTAGGTCTCCGAGGGGGCCTGGCACAGATACGCAGTATTTT	CSARSPRGPGTDTQYF
TRBV20-1	NA	TRBJ2-2	NA	TGCAGTGCTAGTACCCCAGTCGGCGCGAACACCGGGGAGCTGTTTTTT	CSASTPVGANTGELFF
TRBV15	TRBD1	TRBJ2-5	few	TGTGCCACCAGCAGAGATCCGGGACAGGGGGCTAGAGACCAGTACTTC	CATSRDPGQGARDQYF
TRBV6-5	NA	TRBJ1-2	NA	TGTGCCAGCAGTTACGACAGGCCTATCTATGGCTACACCTTC	CASSYDRPIYGYTF
TRBV4-1	NA	TRBJ2-2	many	TGCGCCAGCAGCCAACCGAACACCAAGACAGTAGGAAGCGCGCACACCGGGGAGCTGTTTTTT	CASSQPNTKTVGSAHTGELFF
TRBV6-5	NA	TRBJ2-2	NA	TGTGCCAGCAGGTTAGGTCACGGGGAGCTGTTTTTT	CASRLGHGELFF
TRBV5-6	TRBD1	TRBJ1-1	few	TGTGCCAGCAGCTGGACAGGGGGCATGAACACTGAAGCTTTCTTT	CASSWTGGMNTEAFF
TRBV27	NA	TRBJ1-2	few	TGTGCCAGCAGTTCTAACGCCCTATCGGTCCGTGGCTACACCTTC	CASSSNALSVRGYTF
TRBV5-1	NA	TRBJ2-7	NA	TGCGCCAGCAGCTCCCCGGCCCTTTCCTACAAGCAGTACTTC	CASSSPALSYKQYF
TRBV5-1	NA	TRBJ2-2	many	TGCGCCAGCAGCAGAGACAGGACCTCGAACACCGGGGAGCTGTTTTTT	CASSRDRTSNTGELFF
TRBV12-3/TRBV12-4	NA	TRBJ2-1	many	TGTGCCAGCAGTTTACTGCACAATGAGCAGTTCTTC	CASSLLHNEQFF
TRBV11-2	NA	TRBJ2-7	NA	TGTGCCAGCAGCCTGACCATCGGAAAACAGACTTACGAGCAGTACTTC	CASSLTIGKQTYEQYF
TRBV4-1	NA	TRBJ2-6	few	TGCGCCAGCAGCCACAGACGATTGTTGCAGGCGATAACTTCTGGGGCCAACGTCCTGACTTTC	CASSHRRLLQAITSGANVLTF
TRBV12-3/TRBV12-4	NA	TRBJ1-6	few	TGTGCCAGCAGTTTCTCGGGTACCTATAATTCACCCCTCCACTTT	CASSFSGTYNSPLHF
TRBV4-1	TRBD1	TRBJ1-5	many	TGCGCCAGCAGCCTAGGACAGGGCCCCAATGTTCGCGGCCAGCCCCAGCATTTT	CASSLGQGPNVRGQPQHF
TRBV5-1	NA	TRBJ1-2	NA	TGCGCCAGCAGCTTGGCCGGGGGGACCCACTATGGCTACACCTTC	CASSLAGGTHYGYTF
TRBV6-2/TRBV6-3	TRBD1	TRBJ1-2	few	TGTGCCAGCAGTTACCGACAGGGGAACTATGGCTACACCTTC	CASSYRQGNYGYTF
TRBV4-1	NA	TRBJ2-1	few	TGCGCCAGCAGCCAAGGGGGGAACATTAGACTAAGCTACAATGAGCAGTTCTTC	CASSQGGNIRLSYNEQFF
TRBV7-2	TRBD2	TRBJ2-5	NA	TGTGCCAGCAGCTTGGGACTAACGGGAGAGGCGGGAGAGACCCAGTACTTC	CASSLGLTGEAGETQYF
TRBV27	NA	TRBJ2-2	NA	TGTGCCAGCAGTTTAGCGGGCCTCGGGACCGGGGAGCTGTTTTTT	CASSLAGLGTGELFF